This T cell receptor beta chain was identified during a study of T cells in Graves' hyperthyroidism and ophthalmopathy. Whole-study findings and limits: Model-based prediction identified ophthalmopathy a median roughly 5.9 months prior to its onset.

This clonotype has a count of ten or more. Its antigen is currently unknown. Amplification targeted TCR beta CDR3 regions from RNA transcripts. First-round RT-PCR with HTBI primers amplified the TCR CDR3 region. A single record per CDR3 protein comes from TCRdb applying MiXCR to the multiplex PCR reads. The sample includes 730,000 or so distinct CDR3 sequences, 18% of them seen just once. Investigators excluded patients with uncontrolled infection, other autoimmune disease, pregnancy or lactation. Diagnoses were made from clinical symptoms, serum measures (thyroxine and TRAb), thyroid ultrasound and orbital computed tomography. This CDR3 spans 15 amino acids. Germline CDR1 is SGHVS and CDR2 is FQNEAQ. Trimming pared 1 base from V and 5 bases from J, leaving 14 bases between.

The chain links TRBV7-8 to TRBJ1-2; D gene uncertain. This clonotype was obtained from a woman between 50 and 59 years old with Graves' hyperthyroidism that later progressed to Graves' ophthalmopathy. Sequenced: blood. CDR3 residues: CASSLEGGAYYGYTF. The CDR3 region has the DNA TGTGCCAGCAGCTTAGAAGGCGGAGCCTATTATGGCTACACCTTC. Looking up the rest from reference TRBV7-8 and TRBJ1-2 gives the full variable domain: GAGVSQSPRYKVAKRGQDVALRCDPISGHVSLFWYQQALGQGPEFLTYFQNEAQLDKSGLPSDRFFAERPEGSVSTLKIQRTQQEDSAVYLCASSLEGGAYYGYTFGSGTRLTVV.